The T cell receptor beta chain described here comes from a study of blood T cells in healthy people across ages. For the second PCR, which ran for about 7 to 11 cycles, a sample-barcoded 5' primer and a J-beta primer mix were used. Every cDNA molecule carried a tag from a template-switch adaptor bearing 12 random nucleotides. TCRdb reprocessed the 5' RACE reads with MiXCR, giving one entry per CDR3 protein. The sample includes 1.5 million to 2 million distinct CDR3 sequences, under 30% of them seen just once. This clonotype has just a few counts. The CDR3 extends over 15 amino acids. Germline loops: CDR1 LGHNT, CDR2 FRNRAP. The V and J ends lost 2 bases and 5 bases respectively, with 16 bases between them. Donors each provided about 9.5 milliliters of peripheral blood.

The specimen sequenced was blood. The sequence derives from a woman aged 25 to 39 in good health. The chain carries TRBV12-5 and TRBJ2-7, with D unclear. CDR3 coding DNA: TGTGCTAGTGGTTTGTATGCGGCCCTAAAGGACGAGCAGTACTTC. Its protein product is CASGLYAALKDEQYF.